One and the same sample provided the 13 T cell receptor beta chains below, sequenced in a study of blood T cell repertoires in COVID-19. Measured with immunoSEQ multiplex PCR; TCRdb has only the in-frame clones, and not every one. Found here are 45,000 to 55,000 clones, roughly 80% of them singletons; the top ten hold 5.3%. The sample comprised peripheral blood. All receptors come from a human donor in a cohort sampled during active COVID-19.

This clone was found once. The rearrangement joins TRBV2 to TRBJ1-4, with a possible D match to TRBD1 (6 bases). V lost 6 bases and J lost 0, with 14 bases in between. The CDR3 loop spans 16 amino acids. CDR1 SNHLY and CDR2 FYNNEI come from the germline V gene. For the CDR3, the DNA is TGTGCCAGCAGGAGGGACATAGTACCAACTAATGAAAAACTGTTTTTT. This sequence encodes CASRRDIVPTNEKLFF.

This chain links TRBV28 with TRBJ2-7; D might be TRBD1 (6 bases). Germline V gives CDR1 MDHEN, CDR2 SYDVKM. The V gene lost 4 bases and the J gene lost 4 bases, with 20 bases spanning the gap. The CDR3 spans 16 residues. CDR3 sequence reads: CASSSDRTHTRYEQYF. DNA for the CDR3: TGTGCCAGCAGTTCCGACAGGACCCATACCCGGTACGAGCAGTACTTC.

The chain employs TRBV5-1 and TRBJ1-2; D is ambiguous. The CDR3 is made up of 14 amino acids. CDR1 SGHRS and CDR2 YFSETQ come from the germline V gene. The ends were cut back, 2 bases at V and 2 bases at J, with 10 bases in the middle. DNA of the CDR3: TGCGCCAGCAGCTTTTCACCACAAAACTATGGCTACACCTTC. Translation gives CASSFSPQNYGYTF.

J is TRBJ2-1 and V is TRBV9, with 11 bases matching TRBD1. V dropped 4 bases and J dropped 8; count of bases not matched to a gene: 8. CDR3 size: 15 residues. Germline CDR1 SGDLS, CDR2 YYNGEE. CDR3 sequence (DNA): TGTGCCAGCAGCCCCGGGACAGGGGGTTGGTATGAGCAGTTCTTC. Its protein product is CASSPGTGGWYEQFF.

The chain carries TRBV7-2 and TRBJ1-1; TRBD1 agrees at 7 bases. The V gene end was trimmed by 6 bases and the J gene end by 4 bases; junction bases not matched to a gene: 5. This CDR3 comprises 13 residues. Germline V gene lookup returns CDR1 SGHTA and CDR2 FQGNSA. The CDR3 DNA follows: TGTGCCAGCAGTACAGGGGTTCGCACTGAAGCTTTCTTT. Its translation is CASSTGVRTEAFF.

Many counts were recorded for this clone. In DNA, the CDR3 is TGTGCCAGCAGCTTGGGCGGGACTAGCGGCGACGAGCAGTACTTC. Protein product: CASSLGGTSGDEQYF. The chain combines TRBV5-4 with TRBJ2-7; TRBD2 agrees at 11 bases. The germline gives CDR1 SGHNT, CDR2 YYREEE (reference sequence). The CDR3 extends over 15 amino acids. The ends lost 0 bases at V and 5 bases at J; junction bases unmatched: 4.

The CDR3 bases are TGTGCCAGCAGTGTCGGGACAAGACCCACAGATACGCAGTATTTT. Residues: CASSVGTRPTDTQYF. This chain connects TRBV2 to TRBJ2-3, with a possible D match to TRBD1 (6 bases). Trimming shortened V by 4 bases and J by 2 bases, and 13 bases separated the two germline ends. CDR1 and CDR2 from the germline V gene are SNHLY and FYNNEI. The length of the CDR3 is 15 residues.

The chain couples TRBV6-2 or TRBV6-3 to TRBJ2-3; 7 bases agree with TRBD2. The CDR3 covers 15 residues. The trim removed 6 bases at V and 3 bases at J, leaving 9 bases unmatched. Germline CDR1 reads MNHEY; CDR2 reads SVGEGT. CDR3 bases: TGTGCCAGCAGCGACGCGGGGGTTGGGACAGATACGCAGTATTTT. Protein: CASSDAGVGTDTQYF.

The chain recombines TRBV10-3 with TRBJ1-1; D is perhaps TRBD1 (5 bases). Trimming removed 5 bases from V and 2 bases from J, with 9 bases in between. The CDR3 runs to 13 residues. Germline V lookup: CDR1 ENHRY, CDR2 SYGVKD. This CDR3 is CAISKQVNTEAFF. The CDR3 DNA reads TGTGCCATCAGTAAACAGGTAAACACTGAAGCTTTCTTT.

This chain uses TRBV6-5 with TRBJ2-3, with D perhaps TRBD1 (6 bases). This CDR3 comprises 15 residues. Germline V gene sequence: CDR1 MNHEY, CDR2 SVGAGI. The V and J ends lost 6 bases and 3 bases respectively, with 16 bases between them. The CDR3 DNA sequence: TGTGCCAGCAGGGCCCCGGAACAGGGAACAGATACGCAGTATTTT. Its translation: CASRAPEQGTDTQYF.

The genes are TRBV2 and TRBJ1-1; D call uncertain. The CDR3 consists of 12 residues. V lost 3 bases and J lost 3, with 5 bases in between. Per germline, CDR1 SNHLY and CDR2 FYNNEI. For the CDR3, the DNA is TGTGCCAGCAGTGACCCGGACACTGAAGCTTTCTTT. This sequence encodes CASSDPDTEAFF.

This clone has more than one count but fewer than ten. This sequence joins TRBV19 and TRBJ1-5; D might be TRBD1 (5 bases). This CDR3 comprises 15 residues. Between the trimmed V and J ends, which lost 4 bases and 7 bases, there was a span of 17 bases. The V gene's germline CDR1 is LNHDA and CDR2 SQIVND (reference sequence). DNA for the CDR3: TGTGCCAGTAGTACTTGGGGCGGCGCGGGACAGCCCCAGCATTTT. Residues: CASSTWGGAGQPQHF.

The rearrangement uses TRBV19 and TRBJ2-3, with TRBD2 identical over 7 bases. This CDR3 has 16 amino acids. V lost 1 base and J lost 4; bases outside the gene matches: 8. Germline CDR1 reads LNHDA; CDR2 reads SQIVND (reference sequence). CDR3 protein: CASSIARLAAADTQYF. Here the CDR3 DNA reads TGTGCCAGTAGTATAGCAAGACTAGCAGCGGCAGATACGCAGTATTTT.